This paragraph reports one T cell receptor beta chain. The antigen is undetermined. In the naive CD8 group, cells lacked CD45RO and were positively selected for CCR7, so terminally differentiated effector memory CD45RA+ cells were left out. Deep-level assay runs were performed. The protocol was immunoSEQ multiplex PCR, while the TCRdb copy is restricted to in-frame clones and leaves out a portion. The table shows approximately 2,200,000 clones, with 85% to 95% occurring only once. The entry originates in a study of shared clonotypes between healthy human individuals. Study context: The donor group consisted of a couple of women and three men, aged 18 to 49.

General study findings and limits: Larger richness was generally estimated for naive than memory subsets. It was observed that roughly 5% of naive CD4 clonotypes were shared across a handful of donors.

Sample: naive CD8+ T cells from PBMCs. This clonotype was obtained from a man younger than 35 in good health. Some clones in this sample may be carry-over from other donors' samples.

The CDR3 DNA follows: TGTGCCAGTAGTTGGACAGGGGGCGAGATATTGTGGAATCAGCCCCAGCATTTT. The encoded protein is CASSWTGGEILWNQPQHF. The V call is TRBV19, the J call TRBJ1-5, with 11 bases aligning to TRBD1. Germline V gene sequence: CDR1 LNHDA, CDR2 SQIVND (reference sequence). CDR3 size: 18 residues. V was pared by 5 bases and J by 4 bases, with 13 bases of the junction left unmatched.